This TCR beta chain originates from a study of CD8+CD57+ T cells in acquired aplastic anemia. CD8+CD57+ cell expansion had been shown by flow cytometry in patients chosen for sequencing. The germline CDR1 and CDR2 sequences are SGHNT and YYREEE (reference sequence). The CDR3 has 15 amino acids. The V end was cut by 0 bases, the J end by 1 base, with 8 bases between. Study results and limitations: Found in both controls and patients were fewer than 35 CD8+ CDR3 sequences.

Worth noting for this clonotype: Its antigen is as yet unknown.

TCR beta VDJ combinations and CDR3 sequences were profiled from genomic DNA. MiXCR, applied by TCRdb to the reads, yields one record per CDR3 protein. The sample shows roughly 180,000 distinct CDR3 sequences, 48% of them seen only once. The sequence was collected from a human donor with aplastic anemia. The chain carries TRBV5-4 and TRBJ2-1; D remains ambiguous. Sequencing was carried out using sorted CD4+, CD8+, or CD8+CD57+ T cells (not recorded which) from PBMCs. The CDR3 sequence is CASSLEFASYNEQFF. DNA for the CDR3: TGTGCCAGCAGCTTGGAATTTGCGTCCTACAATGAGCAGTTCTTC.